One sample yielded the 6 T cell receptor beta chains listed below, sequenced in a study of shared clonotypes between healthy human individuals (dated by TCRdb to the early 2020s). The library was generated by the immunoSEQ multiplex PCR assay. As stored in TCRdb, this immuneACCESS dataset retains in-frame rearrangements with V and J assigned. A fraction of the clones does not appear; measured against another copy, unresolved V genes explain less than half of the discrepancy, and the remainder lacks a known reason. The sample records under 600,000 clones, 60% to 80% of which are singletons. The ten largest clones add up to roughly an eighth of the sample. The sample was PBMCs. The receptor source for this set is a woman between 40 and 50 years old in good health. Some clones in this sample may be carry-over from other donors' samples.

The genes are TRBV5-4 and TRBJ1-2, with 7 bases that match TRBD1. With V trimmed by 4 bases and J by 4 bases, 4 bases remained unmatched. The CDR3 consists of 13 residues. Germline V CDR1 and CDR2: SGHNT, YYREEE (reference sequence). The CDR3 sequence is CASSENRGYGYTF. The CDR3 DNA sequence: TGTGCCAGCAGCGAAAACAGGGGCTATGGCTACACCTTC.

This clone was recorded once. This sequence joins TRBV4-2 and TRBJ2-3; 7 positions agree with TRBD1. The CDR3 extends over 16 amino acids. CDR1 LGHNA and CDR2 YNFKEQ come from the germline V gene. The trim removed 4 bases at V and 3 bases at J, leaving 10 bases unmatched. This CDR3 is CASSPGDRVATDTQYF. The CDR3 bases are TGTGCCAGCAGCCCTGGCGACAGGGTGGCAACAGATACGCAGTATTTT.

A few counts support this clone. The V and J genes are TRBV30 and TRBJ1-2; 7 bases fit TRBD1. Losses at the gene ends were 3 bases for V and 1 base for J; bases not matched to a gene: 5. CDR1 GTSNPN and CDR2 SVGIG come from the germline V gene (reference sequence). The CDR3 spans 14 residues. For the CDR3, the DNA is TGTGCCTGGAGATCGACAGGGATTAACTATGGCTACACCTTC. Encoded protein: CAWRSTGINYGYTF. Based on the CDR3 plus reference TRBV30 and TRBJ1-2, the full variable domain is SQTIHQWPATLVQPVGSPLSLECTVEGTSNPNLYWYRQAAGRGLQLLFYSVGIGQISSEVPQNLSASRPQDRQFILSSKKLLLSDSGFYLCAWRSTGINYGYTFGSGTRLTVV.

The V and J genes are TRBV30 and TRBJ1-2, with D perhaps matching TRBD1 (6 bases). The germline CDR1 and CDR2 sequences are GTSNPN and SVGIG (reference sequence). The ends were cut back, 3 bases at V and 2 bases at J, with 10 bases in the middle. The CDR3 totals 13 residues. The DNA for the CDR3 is TGTGCCTGGAGGCGGCAGGGGAACTATGGCTACACCTTC. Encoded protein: CAWRRQGNYGYTF.

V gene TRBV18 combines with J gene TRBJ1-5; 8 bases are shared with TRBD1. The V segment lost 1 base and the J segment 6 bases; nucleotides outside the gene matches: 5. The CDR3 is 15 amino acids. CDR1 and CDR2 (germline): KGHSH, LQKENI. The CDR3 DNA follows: TGTGCCAGCTCACCACAAGGACAGGGCAGTCAGCCCCAGCATTTT. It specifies CASSPQGQGSQPQHF.

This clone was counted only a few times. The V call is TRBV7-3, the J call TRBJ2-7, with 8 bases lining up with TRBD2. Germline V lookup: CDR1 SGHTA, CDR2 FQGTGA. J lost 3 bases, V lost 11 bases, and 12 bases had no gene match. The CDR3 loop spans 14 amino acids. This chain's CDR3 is CARGPAGRGYEQYF. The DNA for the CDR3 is TGTGCCCGGGGCCCGGCCGGGAGGGGCTACGAGCAGTACTTC.